This is a list of T cell receptor beta chains from one sample in a study of OX40 agonist ivuxolimab in advanced cancers. Here immunoSEQ multiplex PCR was the method, and the copy in TCRdb shows in-frame clones only, minus some. The sample includes around 80,000 clones, around 94% seen only once; the top ten take about a fifth. This specimen consisted of CD4+ or CD8+ T cells sorted from blood, obtained in a trial of the OX40 agonist ivuxolimab. These receptors were collected from an adult with an advanced solid tumor such as melanoma, head and neck, liver or kidney cancer. Both conserved end residues are part of each CDR3. The order of the fields is CDR3 protein, CDR3 DNA, D gene, V gene, J gene. D genes are given only for firm matches.

CASSITAGLSTDTQYF	TGTGCCAGTAGTATAACGGCGGGCCTAAGCACAGATACGCAGTATTTT	-	TRBV19	TRBJ2-3
CASSSTGPQGYNEQFF	TGTGCCAGCAGCTCCACCGGGCCACAGGGCTACAATGAGCAGTTCTTC	-	TRBV13	TRBJ2-1
CASNTGTSHTGELFF	TGTGCCAGCAACACTGGGACCTCCCACACCGGGGAGCTGTTTTTT	-	TRBV6-1	TRBJ2-2
CASSLALGTKAGELFF	TGTGCCAGCAGCTTAGCGCTGGGCACTAAGGCCGGGGAGCTGTTTTTT	-	TRBV7-6	TRBJ2-2
CASITPGSPYEQYF	TGTGCCAGCATCACTCCCGGGAGCCCCTACGAGCAGTACTTC	-	TRBV11-2	TRBJ2-7
CASSSPPGQGTRGYTF	TGTGCCAGCAGTTCGCCCCCGGGACAGGGTACGAGAGGCTACACCTTC	TRBD1	TRBV27	TRBJ1-2
CASSLARSSYEQYF	TGTGCCAGCAGCTTAGCACGTTCCTCCTACGAGCAGTACTTC	-	TRBV7-2	TRBJ2-7
CASSVWVGEQYF	TGTGCCAGCAGTGTGTGGGTCGGGGAGCAGTACTTC	-	TRBV6-1	TRBJ2-7
CASSDTHYEQYF	TGTGCCAGCAGCGACACCCACTACGAGCAGTACTTC	-	TRBV27	TRBJ2-7
CASSQELGRDPEAFF	TGCGCCAGCAGCCAAGAGCTAGGGAGAGACCCTGAAGCTTTCTTT	-	TRBV4-3	TRBJ1-1
CASSQTGNTIYF	TGTGCCAGTAGTCAAACGGGAAACACCATATATTTT	-	TRBV19	TRBJ1-3
CASTMGQGPFNEQFF	TGTGCCAGTACCATGGGACAGGGCCCTTTCAATGAGCAGTTCTTC	TRBD1	TRBV19	TRBJ2-1
CASSQDRETSGTDTQYF	TGCGCCAGCAGCCAAGATCGGGAGACTAGCGGCACAGATACGCAGTATTTT	TRBD2	TRBV4-1	TRBJ2-3
CASSPGGFGNTIYF	TGTGCCAGCAGTCCCGGGGGGTTCGGAAACACCATATATTTT	-	TRBV14	TRBJ1-3
CASSKVAGDEQFF	TGTGCCAGTAGTAAGGTAGCGGGAGATGAGCAGTTCTTC	TRBD2	TRBV19	TRBJ2-1